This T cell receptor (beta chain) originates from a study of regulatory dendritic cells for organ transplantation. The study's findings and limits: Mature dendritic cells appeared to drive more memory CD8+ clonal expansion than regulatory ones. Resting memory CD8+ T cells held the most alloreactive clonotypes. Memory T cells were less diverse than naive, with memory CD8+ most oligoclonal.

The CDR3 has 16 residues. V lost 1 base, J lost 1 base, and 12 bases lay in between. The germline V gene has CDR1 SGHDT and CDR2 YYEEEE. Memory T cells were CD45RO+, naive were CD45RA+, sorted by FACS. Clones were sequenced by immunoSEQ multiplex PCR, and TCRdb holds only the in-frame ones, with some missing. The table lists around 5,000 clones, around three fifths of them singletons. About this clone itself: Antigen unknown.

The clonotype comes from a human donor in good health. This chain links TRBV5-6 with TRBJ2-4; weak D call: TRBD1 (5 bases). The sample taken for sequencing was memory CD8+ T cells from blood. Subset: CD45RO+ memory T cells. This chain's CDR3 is CASSLNQGGAKNIQYF. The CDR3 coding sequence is TGTGCCAGCAGCTTGAACCAGGGTGGTGCCAAAAACATTCAGTACTTC.